Listed here are 29 T cell receptor beta chains from one sample, sequenced in a study of T cells after yellow fever vaccination. TCRdb re-called the 5' RACE reads with MiXCR, one entry per CDR3 protein. The sample has 150,000 to 200,000 distinct CDR3 sequences, about a tenth seen once. Here the sequenced sample was CD8+ T cells sorted from PBMCs, taken 45 days after the yellow fever booster vaccination. The source of these receptors is a man aged 18 to 29 who received the YFV17D yellow fever vaccine.

This clonotype appeared a few times. The chain combines TRBV7-9 with TRBJ2-1; a weak D match, TRBD2 (5 bases). This CDR3 spans 16 amino acids. Looked up from germline, CDR1 is SEHNR and CDR2 is FQNEAQ (reference sequence). Trimming took 4 bases from V and 6 from J, leaving 19 bases between them. DNA for the CDR3: TGTGCCAGCAGCTCACCCCTCCGGGGATCGGCCAATGAGCAGTTCTTC. Encoded protein: CASSSPLRGSANEQFF.

V is TRBV10-3 and J is TRBJ2-5; the match to TRBD1 covers 7 bases. The junction had 10 bases not matched to a gene; V was cut back by 10 bases and J by 5 bases. This CDR3 region has 13 residues. Germline V gives CDR1 ENHRY, CDR2 SYGVKD. The CDR3 is CANSPGGGETQYF. CDR3 coding DNA: TGTGCCAACTCTCCAGGGGGTGGTGAGACCCAGTACTTC.

CDR3: CASSFTSGSTDTQYF. The CDR3 coding sequence is TGTGCCAGTAGTTTTACTAGCGGGAGCACAGATACGCAGTATTTT. The chain links TRBV19 to TRBJ2-3; 9 bases agree with TRBD2. The V gene's germline CDR1 is LNHDA and CDR2 SQIVND (reference sequence). The CDR3 spans 15 residues. V lost 5 bases to trimming and J lost 0 bases; unmatched junction nucleotides: 3. Full variable domain (outside the CDR3, taken from reference TRBV19 and TRBJ2-3): DGGITQSPKYLFRKEGQNVTLSCEQNLNHDAMYWYRQDPGQGLRLIYYSQIVNDFQKGDIAEGYSVSREKKESFPLTVTSAQKNPTAFYLCASSFTSGSTDTQYFGPGTRLTVL.

This clonotype was counted between two and nine times. The J gene is TRBJ2-2, the V gene TRBV3-1; the D call may be TRBD1 or TRBD2 (5 bases each). CDR1 LGHDT and CDR2 YNNKEL come from the germline V gene (reference sequence). The length of the CDR3 is 15 residues. Trimming took off 8 bases at V and 5 bases at J, with 18 bases between the two ends. For the CDR3, the DNA is TGTGCCAGCGGACACCGGGACCACCAGACCGGGGAGCTGTTTTTT. This sequence encodes CASGHRDHQTGELFF.

This chain joins TRBV12-3 or TRBV12-4 and TRBJ1-1; TRBD1 matches 8 bases. This CDR3 contains 13 residues. V shed 10 bases and J 1 base; nucleotides not matched to a gene: 5. DNA of the CDR3: TGTGCCACAGCCGGGACAGGGAACACTGAAGCTTTCTTT. Amino acid sequence: CATAGTGNTEAFF.

V gene TRBV29-1 combines with J gene TRBJ2-3; 7 positions agree with TRBD1. Germline V gives CDR1 SQVTM, CDR2 ANQGSEA. The CDR3 loop spans 13 amino acids. The junction had 4 bases not matched to a gene; V was cut back by 7 bases and J by 0 bases. The CDR3 spells CSGTGASTDTQYF. Written as DNA, the CDR3 is TGCAGCGGAACAGGGGCCAGCACAGATACGCAGTATTTT.

This clonotype has a count of ten or more. The chain links TRBV30 to TRBJ2-3; 11 bases are shared with TRBD2. V shed 5 bases and J 4 bases; nucleotides not matched to a gene: 5. Germline values: CDR1 GTSNPN, CDR2 SVGIG (reference sequence). The CDR3 runs to 14 residues. CDR3 loop: CAWLLSGGADTQYF. DNA of the CDR3: TGTGCCTGGCTACTTAGCGGGGGGGCAGATACGCAGTATTTT.

This clonotype was recorded a few times. V and J are TRBV6-2 or TRBV6-3 and TRBJ2-1; D remains ambiguous. CDR1 and CDR2 from the germline V gene are MNHEY and SVGEGT. The V and J ends lost 5 bases and 5 bases respectively, with 13 bases between them. The CDR3 covers 14 residues. The CDR3 DNA follows: TGTGCCAGCAGTCCTAACGACCTTCACAATGAGCAGTTCTTC. Translating gives CASSPNDLHNEQFF.

V is TRBV6-5 and J is TRBJ1-5; possibly TRBD1 for D (5 bases). CDR3 length: 14 amino acids. Looked up from germline, CDR1 is MNHEY and CDR2 is SVGAGI. With 2 bases removed from V and 4 bases from J, the gap between germline ends came to 9 bases. The CDR3 nucleotides are TGTGCCAGCAGTTACGGGGGGGGAAATCAGCCCCAGCATTTT. This codes for CASSYGGGNQPQHF.

The chain is built from TRBV6-2 or TRBV6-3 and TRBJ1-2; D is unclear. The CDR3 totals 12 residues. Germline loops: CDR1 MNHEY, CDR2 SVGEGT. Trimming took 3 bases from V and 5 from J, leaving 7 bases between them. The CDR3 DNA follows: TGTGCCAGCAGTTATCTCGGGTATGGCTACACCTTC. Its translation is CASSYLGYGYTF.

This clonotype has a handful of counts. The rearrangement links TRBV4-1 to TRBJ2-4; maybe TRBD2 (5 bases). The CDR3 extends over 14 amino acids. CDR1 and CDR2 (germline): MGHRA, YSYEKL. The ends were cut back, 4 bases at V and 7 bases at J, with 14 bases in the middle. CDR3 coding DNA: TGCGCCAGCAGCCCTCGGGGTAGCCGTAACATTCAGTACTTC. Translated, it gives CASSPRGSRNIQYF.

The chain couples TRBV27 to TRBJ2-1; either TRBD1 or TRBD2 may supply D (5 bases each). The CDR3 is made up of 15 amino acids. Germline loops: CDR1 MNHEY, CDR2 SMNVEV (reference sequence). The V and J ends lost 5 bases and 6 bases respectively, with 17 bases between them. The CDR3 coding sequence is TGTGCCAGCAGTGCAAGCGGAGGACACCCCAATGAGCAGTTCTTC. Amino acids: CASSASGGHPNEQFF.

The chain combines TRBV11-2 with TRBJ2-5; 8 nucleotides line up with TRBD2. Germline V gives CDR1 SGHAT, CDR2 FQNNGV. V was pared by 10 bases and J by 5 bases, with 15 bases of the junction left unmatched. The CDR3 contains 15 residues. The CDR3 DNA reads as TGTGCCATCTCCTCGGTTGCGGGGGGCTTTGAGACCCAGTACTTC. Amino acid sequence: CAISSVAGGFETQYF. Complete variable domain (other parts from reference TRBV11-2 and TRBJ2-5): EAGVAQSPRYKIIEKRQSVAFWCNPISGHATLYWYQQILGQGPKLLIQFQNNGVVDDSQLPKDRFSAERLKGVDSTLKIQPAKLEDSAVYLCAISSVAGGFETQYFGPGTRLLVL.

A few counts support this clonotype. The chain employs TRBV30 and TRBJ2-7; D uncertain. Trimming removed 0 bases from V and 3 bases from J, with 12 bases in between. This CDR3 is built from 14 residues. Germline V lookup: CDR1 GTSNPN, CDR2 SVGIG (reference sequence). The CDR3 sequence is CAWSVRSGFYEQYF. CDR3 bases: TGTGCCTGGAGTGTACGGTCCGGGTTCTACGAGCAGTACTTC.

This rearrangement joins TRBV5-1 to TRBJ2-7; unclear D gene. Germline V lookup: CDR1 SGHRS, CDR2 YFSETQ. The V and J ends lost 2 bases and 3 bases respectively, with 9 bases between them. The CDR3 totals 13 residues. The CDR3 spells CASSFSSNYEQYF. CDR3 in DNA: TGCGCCAGCAGCTTCAGCAGTAACTACGAGCAGTACTTC.

This clonotype was recorded many times. The CDR3 spells CASSLAPGHTRRSPLHF. The DNA for the CDR3 is TGTGCCAGCAGCTTAGCCCCGGGCCACACCCGAAGGTCACCCCTCCACTTT. The chain is built from TRBV7-8 and TRBJ1-6, with unresolved D. Trimming cost V 0 bases and J 10 bases, with 19 bases left between them. Germline loops: CDR1 SGHVS, CDR2 FQNEAQ. The CDR3 extends over 17 amino acids.

The chain combines TRBV9 with TRBJ1-6; D is ambiguous. Germline CDR1 SGDLS, CDR2 YYNGEE. CDR3 length: 15 amino acids. V dropped 2 bases and J dropped 9 bases, with 15 bases sitting between them. The CDR3 protein is CASSVERDRSSPLHF. Here the CDR3 DNA reads TGTGCCAGCAGCGTCGAAAGGGATCGGAGTTCACCCCTCCACTTT. Variable domain in full (rest from reference TRBV9 and TRBJ1-6): DSGVTQTPKHLITATGQRVTLRCSPRSGDLSVYWYQQSLDQGLQFLIQYYNGEERAKGNILERFSAQQFPDLHSELNLSSLELGDSALYFCASSVERDRSSPLHFGNGTRLTVT.

There are many counts of this clonotype. CDR3 sequence: CASRGLAGEETQYF. The CDR3 region has the DNA TGTGCCAGCAGGGGACTAGCGGGTGAAGAGACCCAGTACTTC. This chain uses TRBV6-2 or TRBV6-3 with TRBJ2-5; TRBD2 matches at 12 bases. Germline lookup yields CDR1 MNHEY and CDR2 SVGEGT. With V trimmed by 6 bases and J by 3 bases, 2 bases remained unmatched. The CDR3 is 14 amino acids.

There are a few counts of this clonotype. The rearrangement uses TRBV20-1 and TRBJ2-7, with D hard to call. This CDR3 comprises 11 residues. Trimming cost V 0 bases and J 4 bases, with 4 bases left between them. Germline V gene sequence: CDR1 DFQATT, CDR2 SNEGSKA (reference sequence). CDR3 in amino acids: CSAREGYEQYF. CDR3 nucleotide sequence: TGCAGTGCTAGAGAGGGTTACGAGCAGTACTTC.

This clonotype occurred a few times. This chain connects TRBV6-5 to TRBJ2-1; TRBD1 or TRBD2 may be the D gene (5 bases each). Trimming cost V 6 bases and J 8 bases, with 17 bases left between them. Germline lookup yields CDR1 MNHEY and CDR2 SVGAGI. This CDR3 spans 14 amino acids. CDR3 coding DNA: TGTGCCAGCAGCCGCCGGGGCCGTGGGGATGAGCAGTTCTTC. The encoded protein is CASSRRGRGDEQFF.

This clonotype was observed a few times. V is TRBV6-6 and J is TRBJ2-7; TRBD2 is a possible D gene (6 bases). The V gene lost 4 bases and the J gene lost 3 bases, with 13 bases spanning the gap. CDR3 length: 14 amino acids. CDR1 is MNHNY and CDR2 is SVGAGI in the germline V gene (reference sequence). CDR3 nucleotides: TGTGCCAGCAGTTCCTTAGGAGCGGGCTACGAGCAGTACTTC. Translating it yields CASSSLGAGYEQYF.

The chain joins TRBV3-1 to TRBJ1-2; TRBD1 might be the D (5 bases). Trimming left V 0 bases short and J 5 bases short, with 16 bases between. The CDR3 loop spans 16 amino acids. Germline assignment: CDR1 LGHDT and CDR2 YNNKEL (reference sequence). For the CDR3, the DNA is TGTGCCAGCAGCCAAGATGAAAGGGGACGGAGATATGGCTACACCTTC. Translating it yields CASSQDERGRRYGYTF. The entire variable domain, with the rest obtained from reference TRBV3-1 and TRBJ1-2, is as follows: DTAVSQTPKYLVTQMGNDKSIKCEQNLGHDTMYWYKQDSKKFLKIMFSYNNKELIINETVPNRFSPKSPDKAHLNLHINSLELGDSAVYFCASSQDERGRRYGYTFGSGTRLTVV.

This clonotype was found many times. This chain links TRBV6-1 with TRBJ1-2; weak D call: TRBD1 (5 bases). This CDR3 has 17 amino acids. CDR1 and CDR2 (germline): MNHNS, SASEGT. V was cut by 0 bases and J by 7 bases, with 21 bases left in between. The CDR3 reads CASSEARQKGAWGGYTF. CDR3 sequence (DNA): TGTGCCAGCAGTGAAGCGAGACAGAAAGGCGCCTGGGGTGGCTACACCTTC.

The chain carries TRBV27 and TRBJ2-5; D not resolved. Per the germline V gene, CDR1 is MNHEY and CDR2 is SMNVEV (reference sequence). CDR3 length equals 16 residues. The V gene lost 3 bases and the J gene lost 2 bases, with 16 bases spanning the gap. CDR3 in amino acids: CASSFLSNGPQETQYF. For the CDR3, the DNA is TGTGCCAGCAGTTTCCTATCAAACGGGCCTCAAGAGACCCAGTACTTC.

This clonotype has more than one count but fewer than ten. The chain has TRBV11-2 and TRBJ1-2; unclear D gene. Trimming took 6 bases from V and 7 from J, leaving 21 bases between them. The CDR3 contains 15 residues. The germline gives CDR1 SGHAT, CDR2 FQNNGV. The CDR3 DNA reads as TGTGCCAGCAGGGGTAGGAGAAGGGAAGTCGGTGGCTACACCTTC. It specifies CASRGRRREVGGYTF.

This clonotype showed up many times. This chain joins TRBV4-2 and TRBJ2-5; 11 bases map to TRBD2. Germline assignment: CDR1 LGHNA and CDR2 YNFKEQ. Trimming cost V 3 bases and J 4 bases; bases outside gene matches: 7. The CDR3 is 16 residues long. CDR3 amino acids: CASSQASGGRGETQYF. CDR3 coding DNA: TGTGCCAGCAGCCAGGCTAGCGGGGGGCGGGGAGAGACCCAGTACTTC.

This clonotype has a handful of counts. This chain joins TRBV5-5 and TRBJ2-3; D unresolved. CDR1 is SGHKS and CDR2 is YYEKEE in the germline V gene (reference sequence). Trimming cost V 4 bases and J 0 bases, with 12 bases left between them. CDR3 length: 15 residues. CDR3 sequence reads: CASSNGEISTDTQYF. The CDR3 coding sequence is TGTGCCAGCAGCAACGGAGAGATTAGCACAGATACGCAGTATTTT.

The chain is built from TRBV6-6 and TRBJ2-2, with a possible D match to TRBD2 (6 bases). The V end lost 2 bases, the J end lost 2 bases, and 21 bases lay between the germline ends. Germline assignment: CDR1 MNHNY and CDR2 SVGAGI (reference sequence). The CDR3 runs 19 residues. CDR3 protein: CASSYAGLAERSNTGELFF. CDR3 nucleotide sequence: TGTGCCAGCAGTTACGCGGGGCTAGCAGAAAGGTCTAACACCGGGGAGCTGTTTTTT.

The J gene is TRBJ2-6, the V gene TRBV6-6; D gene uncertain. Germline assignment: CDR1 MNHNY and CDR2 SVGAGI (reference sequence). Trimming stripped 11 bases from V and 5 bases from J, with 7 bases between. The CDR3 has 11 residues. For the CDR3, the DNA is TGTGCCCTCTTAAGGGCCAACGTCCTGACTTTC. This translates into CALLRANVLTF.